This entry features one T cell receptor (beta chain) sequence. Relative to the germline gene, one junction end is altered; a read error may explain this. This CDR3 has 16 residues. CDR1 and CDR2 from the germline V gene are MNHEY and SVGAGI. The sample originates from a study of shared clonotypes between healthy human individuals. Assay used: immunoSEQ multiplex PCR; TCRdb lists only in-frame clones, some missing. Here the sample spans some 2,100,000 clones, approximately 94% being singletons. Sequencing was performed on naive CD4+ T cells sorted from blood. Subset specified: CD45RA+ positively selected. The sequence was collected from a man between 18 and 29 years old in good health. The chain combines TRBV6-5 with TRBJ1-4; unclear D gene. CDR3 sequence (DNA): TGTGCCAGCAGTCACTCCCTGGAAGGCTATGACGAAAAACTGTTTTTT. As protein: CASSHSLEGYDEKLFF.